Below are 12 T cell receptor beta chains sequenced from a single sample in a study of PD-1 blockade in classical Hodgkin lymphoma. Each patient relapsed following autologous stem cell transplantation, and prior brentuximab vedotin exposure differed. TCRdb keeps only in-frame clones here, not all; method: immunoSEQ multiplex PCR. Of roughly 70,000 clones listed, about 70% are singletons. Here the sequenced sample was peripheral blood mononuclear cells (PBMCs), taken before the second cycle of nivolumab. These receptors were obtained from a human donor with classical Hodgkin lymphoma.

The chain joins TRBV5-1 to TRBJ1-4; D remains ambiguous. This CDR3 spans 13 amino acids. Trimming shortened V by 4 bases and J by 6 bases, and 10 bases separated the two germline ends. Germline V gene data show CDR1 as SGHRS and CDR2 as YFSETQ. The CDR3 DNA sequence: TGCGCCAGCAGCCGGGGTCTGGATGAAAAACTGTTTTTT. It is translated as CASSRGLDEKLFF.

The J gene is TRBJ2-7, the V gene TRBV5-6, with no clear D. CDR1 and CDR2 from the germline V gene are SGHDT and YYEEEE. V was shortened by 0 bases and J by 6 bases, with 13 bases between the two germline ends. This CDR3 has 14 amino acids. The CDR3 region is CASSLGGAPLEQYF. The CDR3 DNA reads TGTGCCAGCAGCTTGGGAGGAGCCCCGCTCGAGCAGTACTTC.

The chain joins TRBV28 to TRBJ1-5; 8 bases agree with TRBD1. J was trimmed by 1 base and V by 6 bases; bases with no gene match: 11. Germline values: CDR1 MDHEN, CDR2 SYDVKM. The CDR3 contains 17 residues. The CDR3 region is CASSIFGQGWSNQPQHF. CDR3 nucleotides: TGTGCCAGCAGCATCTTCGGACAGGGTTGGAGCAATCAGCCCCAGCATTTT.

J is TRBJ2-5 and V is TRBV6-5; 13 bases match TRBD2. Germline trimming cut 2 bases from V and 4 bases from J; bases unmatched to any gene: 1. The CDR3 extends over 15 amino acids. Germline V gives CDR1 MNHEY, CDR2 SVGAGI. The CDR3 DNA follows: TGTGCCAGCAGTTACGGACTAGCGGGAGCAGAGACCCAGTACTTC. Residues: CASSYGLAGAETQYF.

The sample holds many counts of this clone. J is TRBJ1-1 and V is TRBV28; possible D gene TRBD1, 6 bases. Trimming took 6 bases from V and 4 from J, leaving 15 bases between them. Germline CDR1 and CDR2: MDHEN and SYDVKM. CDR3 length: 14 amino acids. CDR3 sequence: CASSPGGGVTEAFF. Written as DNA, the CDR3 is TGTGCCAGCAGCCCCGGAGGGGGGGTCACTGAAGCTTTCTTT. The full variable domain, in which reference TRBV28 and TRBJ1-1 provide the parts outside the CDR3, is DVKVTQSSRYLVKRTGEKVFLECVQDMDHENMFWYRQDPGLGLRLIYFSYDVKMKEKGDIPEGYSVSREKKERFSLILESASTNQTSMYLCASSPGGGVTEAFFGQGTRLTVV.

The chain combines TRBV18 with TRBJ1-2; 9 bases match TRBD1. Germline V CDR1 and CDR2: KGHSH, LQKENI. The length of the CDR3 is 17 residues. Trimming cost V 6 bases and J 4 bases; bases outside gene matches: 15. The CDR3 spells CASSTGTGNRPLYGYTF. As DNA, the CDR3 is TGTGCCAGCTCCACCGGGACAGGGAATAGACCACTCTATGGCTACACCTTC.

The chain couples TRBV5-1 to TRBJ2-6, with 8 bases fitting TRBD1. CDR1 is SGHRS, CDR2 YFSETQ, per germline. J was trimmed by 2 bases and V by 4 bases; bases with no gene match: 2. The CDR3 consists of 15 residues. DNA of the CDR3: TGCGCCAGCAGCCCACAGGGGGCTGGGGCCAACGTCCTGACTTTC. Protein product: CASSPQGAGANVLTF.

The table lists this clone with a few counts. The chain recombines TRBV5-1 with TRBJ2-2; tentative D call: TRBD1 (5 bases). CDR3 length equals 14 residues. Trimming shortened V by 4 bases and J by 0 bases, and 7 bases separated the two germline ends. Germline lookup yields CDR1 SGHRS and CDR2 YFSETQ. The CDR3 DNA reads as TGCGCCAGCAGCATGACAGCGAACACCGGGGAGCTGTTTTTT. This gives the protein CASSMTANTGELFF.

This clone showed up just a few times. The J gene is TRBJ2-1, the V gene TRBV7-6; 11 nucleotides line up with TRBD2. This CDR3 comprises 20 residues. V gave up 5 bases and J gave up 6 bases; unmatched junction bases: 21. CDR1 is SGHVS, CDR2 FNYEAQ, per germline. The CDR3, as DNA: TGTGCCAGCAGCCCGAGCCTGGGGGTAGCGGGAGGGCCTAGGGGCAATGAGCAGTTCTTC. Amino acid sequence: CASSPSLGVAGGPRGNEQFF.

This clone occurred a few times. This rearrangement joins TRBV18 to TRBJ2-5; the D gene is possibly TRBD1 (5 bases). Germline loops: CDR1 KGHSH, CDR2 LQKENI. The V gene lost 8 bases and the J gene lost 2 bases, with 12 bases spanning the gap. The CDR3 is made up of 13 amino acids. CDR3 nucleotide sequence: TGTGCCAGCAGACCGCAGGGACAAGAGACCCAGTACTTC. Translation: CASRPQGQETQYF.

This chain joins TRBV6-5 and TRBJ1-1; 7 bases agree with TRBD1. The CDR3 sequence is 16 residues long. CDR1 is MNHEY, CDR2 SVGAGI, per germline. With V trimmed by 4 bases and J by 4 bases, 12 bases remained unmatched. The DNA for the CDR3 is TGTGCCAGCAGTTCCCTCAGGGGGGGGCGCTTCACTGAAGCTTTCTTT. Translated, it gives CASSSLRGGRFTEAFF.

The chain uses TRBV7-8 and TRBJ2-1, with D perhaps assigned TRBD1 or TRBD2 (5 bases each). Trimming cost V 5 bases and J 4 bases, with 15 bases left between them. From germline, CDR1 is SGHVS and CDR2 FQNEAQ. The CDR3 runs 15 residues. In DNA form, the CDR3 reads TGTGCCAGCAGCCTACGAGAGGGGTTGTACAATGAGCAGTTCTTC. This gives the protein CASSLREGLYNEQFF.